The entry below gives a single TCR beta chain sequence along with its context. Its specificity is unknown. The junction departs from germline at one end; a sequencing error may be responsible. This sample is drawn from a study of blood T cells in healthy people across ages. There are 13 residues in the CDR3. Study-level points and caveats: Estimates drawn from one million T cells were deemed to understate diversity. PBMCs were not sorted, which prevented a conclusive comparison of naive versus antigen-experienced cells. The long-lived group displayed more naive CD4+ cells, plus higher diversity, than the aged donors did.

For the second PCR, which ran for 7 to 11 cycles, a sample-barcoded 5' primer and a J-beta primer mix were used. Every cDNA was tagged by a template-switch adaptor with 12 random nucleotides. TCRdb processed the 5' RACE reads anew with MiXCR; each CDR3 protein has one entry. The sample lists more than 1.4 million distinct CDR3 sequences; approximately 42% were seen once. Sequences were obtained from blood. The chain carries TRBV12-3 or TRBV12-4 and TRBJ1-6; no clear D. This clonotype originated in a woman under 30 in good health. As DNA, the CDR3 is TGTGTCAGCGCCAGCTCCTATAATTCACCCCTCCACTTT. Its translation is CVSASSYNSPLHF.